The rows below give T cell receptor beta chains drawn from one sample of a study of tumor-infiltrating lymphocytes in localized non-small cell lung cancer. Profiling relied on immunoSEQ multiplex PCR, and the TCRdb table lists in-frame clones only, not all of them. The repertoire consists of fewer than 8,500 clones, with about 70% occurring once and the leading ten covering about 8%. Sequences were obtained from uninvolved lung tissue not adjacent to the tumor. The receptors derive from a human donor with non-small cell lung cancer. Both conserved end residues are part of each CDR3. Each record gives: J gene, V gene, D gene, CDR3 protein, CDR3 DNA. The D gene is left open where the match is weak.

>TRBJ1-5|TRBV27|NA
CASSLWSNQPQHF
TGTGCCAGCAGTTTATGGAGCAATCAGCCCCAGCATTTT
>TRBJ1-5|TRBV6-1|TRBD1
CASIHQGTGYQPQHF
TGTGCCAGCATACACCAAGGGACAGGCTATCAGCCCCAGCATTTT
>TRBJ1-5|TRBV29-1|NA
CSGGWKGLGNQPQHF
TGCAGCGGGGGGTGGAAGGGGCTAGGCAATCAGCCCCAGCATTTT
>TRBJ1-1|TRBV7-8|NA
CASSGQSPNTEAFF
TGTGCCAGCTCAGGACAGTCACCGAACACTGAAGCTTTCTTT
>TRBJ2-7|TRBV18|TRBD1
CASSFRTGGYEQYF
TGTGCCAGCTCATTCCGGACAGGGGGCTACGAGCAGTACTTC
>TRBJ2-1|TRBV21-1|NA
CASSKGQTGLEQFF
TGTGCCAGCAGCAAAGGGCAGACAGGGCTTGAGCAGTTCTTC
>TRBJ2-7|TRBV9|TRBD2
CASSAIAGGPEEQYF
TGTGCCAGCAGCGCCATAGCGGGAGGGCCGGAAGAGCAGTACTTC
>TRBJ2-5|TRBV28|NA
CASSVEETQYF
TGTGCCAGCAGTGTGGAAGAGACCCAGTACTTC
>TRBJ2-7|TRBV19|TRBD2
CASSIQTSGGGSSYEQYF
TGTGCCAGTAGTATACAGACTAGCGGGGGGGGCAGCTCCTACGAGCAGTACTTC
>TRBJ2-6|TRBV4-3|NA
CASSQGTGSGANVLTF
TGCGCCAGCAGCCAGGGGACCGGCTCTGGGGCCAACGTCCTGACTTTC
>TRBJ2-1|TRBV7-2|TRBD2
CASSLTSGSPVEQFF
TGTGCCAGCAGCTTGACTAGCGGGAGTCCCGTTGAGCAGTTCTTC
>TRBJ2-1|TRBV11-2|NA
CASSLDVRVRNEQFF
TGTGCCAGCAGCTTAGATGTCAGGGTTCGCAATGAGCAGTTCTTC
>TRBJ2-6|TRBV19|NA
CASSIQENSGANVLTF
TGTGCCAGTAGTATACAGGAGAACTCTGGGGCCAACGTCCTGACTTTC
>TRBJ2-3|TRBV4-3|TRBD2
CASSQETSAGTDTQYF
TGCGCCAGCAGCCAAGAAACTAGCGCTGGCACAGATACGCAGTATTTT
>TRBJ2-1|TRBV5-1|NA
CASSPGQLYNEQFF
TGCGCCAGCAGCCCAGGACAGCTTTACAATGAGCAGTTCTTC
>TRBJ2-2|TRBV9|NA
CASSVEGLWTGELFF
TGTGCCAGCAGCGTAGAGGGACTGTGGACCGGGGAGCTGTTTTTT